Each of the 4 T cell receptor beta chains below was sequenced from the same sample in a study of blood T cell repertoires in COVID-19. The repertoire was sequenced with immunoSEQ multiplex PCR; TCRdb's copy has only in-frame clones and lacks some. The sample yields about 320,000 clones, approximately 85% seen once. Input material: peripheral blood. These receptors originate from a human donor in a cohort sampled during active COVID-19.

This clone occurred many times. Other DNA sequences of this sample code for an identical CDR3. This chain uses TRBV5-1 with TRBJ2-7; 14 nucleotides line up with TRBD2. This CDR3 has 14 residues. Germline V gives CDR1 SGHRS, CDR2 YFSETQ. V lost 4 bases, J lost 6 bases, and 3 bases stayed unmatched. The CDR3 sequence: CASSTGLAGVEQYF. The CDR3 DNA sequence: TGCGCCAGCAGCACGGGACTAGCGGGGGTCGAGCAGTACTTC.

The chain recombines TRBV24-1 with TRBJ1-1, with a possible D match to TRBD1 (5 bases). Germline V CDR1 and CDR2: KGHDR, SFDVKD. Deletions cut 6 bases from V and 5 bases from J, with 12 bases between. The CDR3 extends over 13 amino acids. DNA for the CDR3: TGTGCCACCAGTCTCTCCCGGGGGACTGAAGCTTTCTTT. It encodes CATSLSRGTEAFF.

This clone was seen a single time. The CDR3 coding sequence is TGTGCCAGCCGCGGACAGGGGACCTTAGATACGCAGTATTTT. The encoded protein is CASRGQGTLDTQYF. The chain couples TRBV13 to TRBJ2-3, with TRBD1 identical over 9 bases. The CDR3 spans 14 residues. The V gene's germline CDR1 is PRHDT and CDR2 FYEKMQ (reference sequence). Trimming removed 8 bases from V and 5 bases from J; junction bases left unmatched: 8. Supplemented by reference TRBV13 and TRBJ2-3, the full variable domain reads AAGVIQSPRHLIKEKRETATLKCYPIPRHDTVYWYQQGPGQDPQFLISFYEKMQSDKGSIPDRFSAQQFSDYHSELNMSSLELGDSALYFCASRGQGTLDTQYFGPGTRLTVL.

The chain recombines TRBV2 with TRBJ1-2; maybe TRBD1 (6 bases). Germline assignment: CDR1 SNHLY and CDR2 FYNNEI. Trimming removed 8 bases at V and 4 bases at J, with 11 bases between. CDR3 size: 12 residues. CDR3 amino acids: CASYRVPYGYTF. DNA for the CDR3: TGTGCCAGCTACAGGGTACCCTATGGCTACACCTTC.